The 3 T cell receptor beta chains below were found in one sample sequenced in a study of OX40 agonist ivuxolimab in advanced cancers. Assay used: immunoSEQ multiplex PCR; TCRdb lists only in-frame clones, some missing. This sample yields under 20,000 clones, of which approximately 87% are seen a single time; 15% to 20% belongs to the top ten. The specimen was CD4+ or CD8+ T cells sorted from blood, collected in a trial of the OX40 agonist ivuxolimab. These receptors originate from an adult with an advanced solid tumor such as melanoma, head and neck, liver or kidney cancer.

This CDR3 is CASSMGLAGLTDTQYF. CDR3 in DNA: TGTGCCAGTAGTATGGGCCTAGCGGGACTAACAGATACGCAGTATTTT. This sequence joins TRBV19 and TRBJ2-3, with 9 bases matching TRBD2. After removal of 3 bases from V and 3 bases from J, the junction contained 7 bases not matched to a gene. The CDR3 covers 16 residues. Germline assignment: CDR1 LNHDA and CDR2 SQIVND (reference sequence).

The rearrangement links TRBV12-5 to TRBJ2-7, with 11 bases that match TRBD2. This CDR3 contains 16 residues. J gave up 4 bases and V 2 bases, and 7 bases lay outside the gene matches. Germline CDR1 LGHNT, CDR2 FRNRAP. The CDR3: CASGLTATSGRYEQYF. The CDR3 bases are TGTGCTAGTGGTTTGACCGCTACTAGCGGGAGATACGAGCAGTACTTC.

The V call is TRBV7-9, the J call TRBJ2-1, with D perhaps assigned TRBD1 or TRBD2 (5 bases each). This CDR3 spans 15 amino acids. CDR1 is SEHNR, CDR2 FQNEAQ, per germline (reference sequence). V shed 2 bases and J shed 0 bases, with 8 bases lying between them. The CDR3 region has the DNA TGTGCCAGCAGCTTATCAGGGACCTCCTACAATGAGCAGTTCTTC. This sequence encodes CASSLSGTSYNEQFF.